The next 22 T cell receptor beta chains were all read from a single sample in a study of blood T cells in healthy people across ages. Through a sample-barcoded 5' primer and a J-beta primer mix, a second PCR was run for about 7 to 12 cycles. Each CDR3 protein gets one entry after TCRdb re-called the 5' RACE reads with MiXCR. Of about 840,000 distinct CDR3 sequences in the sample, roughly 28% were seen once. These same data were also listed under a study on T cells of mothers and their children.

Sequencing was carried out using blood. The receptors were gathered from a woman between 35 and 50 years old in good health.

The rearrangement links TRBV5-6 to TRBJ2-7; D uncertain. CDR1 and CDR2 from the germline V gene are SGHDT and YYEEEE. The CDR3 has 15 residues. Trimming stripped 3 bases from V and 7 bases from J, with 20 bases between. CDR3 DNA sequence: TGTGCCAGCAGCTCCGGACCCGCGGCCTACAATGAGCAGTACTTC. Amino acid sequence: CASSSGPAAYNEQYF.

The J gene is TRBJ1-3, the V gene TRBV12-3 or TRBV12-4; D is ambiguous. V was clipped by 3 bases and J by 1 base, with 7 bases between them. This CDR3 has 14 amino acids. The DNA for the CDR3 is TGTGCCAGCAGTTTCGCACGTTCTGGAAACACCATATATTTT. Protein sequence: CASSFARSGNTIYF.

Points on this clonotype: A read error may explain this, as a much larger clone is one base away. V usage is TRBV7-2 and J usage is TRBJ2-1; 9 bases agree with TRBD1. J lost 10 bases, V lost 5 bases, and 9 bases had no gene match. This CDR3 contains 14 residues. Germline V gives CDR1 SGHTA, CDR2 FQGNSA. The CDR3 bases are TGTGCCAGCAGCAACCGGGACAGGGTTGGCGAGCAGTTCTTC. Translated, it gives CASSNRDRVGEQFF. Drawing the rest from reference TRBV7-2 and TRBJ2-1, the complete variable domain is GAGVSQSPSNKVTEKGKDVELRCDPISGHTALYWYRQSLGQGLEFLIYFQGNSAPDKSGLPSDRFSAERTGGSVSTLTIQRTQQEDSAVYLCASSNRDRVGEQFFGPGTRLTVL.

Worth noting for this clonotype: Germline is not matched at one junction end, which may reflect a read error. The rearrangement links TRBV27 to TRBJ2-3; 7 bases align to TRBD1. The germline V gene encodes CDR1 MNHEY and CDR2 SMNVEV (reference sequence). This CDR3 spans 13 amino acids. CDR3 nucleotides: TGTGTCAGCAGTTTCCGACAGGGAGATACGCAGTATTTT. Its translation is CVSSFRQGDTQYF.

This clonotype was observed at least ten times. The chain recombines TRBV20-1 with TRBJ2-3; tentatively, D is TRBD1 (5 bases). Germline CDR1 reads DFQATT; CDR2 reads SNEGSKA (reference sequence). With 6 bases removed from V and 9 bases from J, the gap between germline ends came to 13 bases. The CDR3 runs to 11 residues. The CDR3 DNA is TGCAGTGCCTCCGACAGCGTAACGCAGTATTTT. Translation: CSASDSVTQYF.

This clonotype was counted many times. The chain is built from TRBV10-3 and TRBJ2-3, with TRBD2 as a possible D gene (5 bases). V dropped 0 bases and J dropped 2 bases, with 6 bases sitting between them. The germline V gene has CDR1 ENHRY and CDR2 SYGVKD. The CDR3 contains 14 residues. The DNA of the CDR3 is TGTGCCATCAGTGAGTCGGGAGACACAGATACGCAGTATTTT. It yields the protein CAISESGDTDTQYF.

This clonotype was counted a few times. The genes are TRBV7-2 and TRBJ1-1, with TRBD1 matching 10 bases. The CDR3 consists of 15 residues. V lost 0 bases and J lost 6; bases outside the gene matches: 4. Germline values: CDR1 SGHTA, CDR2 FQGNSA. CDR3 sequence: CASSLATGGIAEAFF. As DNA, the CDR3 is TGTGCCAGCAGCTTAGCGACAGGGGGCATCGCTGAAGCTTTCTTT.

This clonotype was counted a single time. The chain has TRBV5-1 and TRBJ2-1; D tentatively fits TRBD1 or TRBD2 (5 bases each). The V gene's germline CDR1 is SGHRS and CDR2 YFSETQ. Trimming removed 4 bases at V and 10 bases at J, with 18 bases between. The CDR3 is made up of 14 amino acids. Here the CDR3 DNA reads TGCGCCAGCAGCCCTGGGGACCTCACCTACGAGCAGTTCTTC. Translated: CASSPGDLTYEQFF.

The chain links TRBV20-1 to TRBJ1-2; D is ambiguous. CDR3 size: 11 residues. Germline V gene data show CDR1 as DFQATT and CDR2 as SNEGSKA (reference sequence). V lost 3 bases and J 2 bases, leaving 4 bases between the germline ends. CDR3 DNA sequence: TGCAGTGCTAGTGTCAACTATGGCTACACCTTC. It encodes CSASVNYGYTF.

This clonotype has more than one count but fewer than ten. The genes are TRBV7-2 and TRBJ2-7; D may match TRBD1 or TRBD2 (6 bases each). Germline V CDR1 and CDR2: SGHTA, FQGNSA. The CDR3 runs to 15 residues. V lost 5 bases to trimming and J lost 3 bases, with 17 bases between them. The CDR3 DNA is TGTGCCAGCAGCGTACGGGGGCCCGGGAACTACGAGCAGTACTTC. Translated, it gives CASSVRGPGNYEQYF. Filled out from reference TRBV7-2 and TRBJ2-7, the complete variable domain reads GAGVSQSPSNKVTEKGKDVELRCDPISGHTALYWYRQSLGQGLEFLIYFQGNSAPDKSGLPSDRFSAERTGGSVSTLTIQRTQQEDSAVYLCASSVRGPGNYEQYFGPGTRLTVT.

On this clonotype itself: An end of the junction does not agree with germline; a read error may underlie this. The chain joins TRBV3-1 to TRBJ2-3; D call uncertain. CDR1 is LGHDT, CDR2 YNNKEL, per germline (reference sequence). CDR3 size: 11 residues. CDR3 region: CASSSTDAQYF. The DNA for the CDR3 is TGTGCCAGCAGCTCCACAGATGCGCAGTATTTT.

The chain couples TRBV21-1 to TRBJ1-2. TRBV21-1 is a documented pseudogene. The CDR3 consists of 10 residues. Here the CDR3 reads CARHSCGYTF. In nucleotides, the CDR3 is TGTGCCAGGCATTCCTGTGGCTACACCTTC.

The rearrangement joins TRBV21-1 to TRBJ2-7; the D call of TRBD1 is as the table states it, not checked on the DNA. TRBV21-1 is an annotated pseudogene. This CDR3 region has 15 residues. The CDR3 reads CASSQFDKGVHEQYF. CDR3 nucleotide sequence: TGTGCCAGCAGCCAGTTCGACAAAGGGGTCCACGAGCAGTACTTC.

The CDR3 DNA reads as TGTGCCAGCGGCCCCGGGAGTGGGGGAAGAGGAGTCGGCTACACCTTC. Translation gives CASGPGSGGRGVGYTF. The chain is built from TRBV6-5 and TRBJ1-2, with D possibly being TRBD1 (5 bases). The CDR3 is 16 amino acids. CDR1 MNHEY and CDR2 SVGAGI come from the germline V gene. The ends were cut back, 8 bases at V and 8 bases at J, with 27 bases in the middle.

J is TRBJ1-4 and V is TRBV7-2; D might be TRBD1 (5 bases). Trimming took off 4 bases at V and 4 bases at J, with 22 bases between the two ends. The CDR3 sequence is 18 residues long. Germline CDR1 is SGHTA and CDR2 is FQGNSA. The chain's CDR3 is CASSSQVPGQYHNEKLFF. The CDR3 DNA is TGTGCCAGCAGCTCCCAGGTCCCGGGGCAGTACCATAATGAAAAACTGTTTTTT.

Worth noting for this clonotype: Possible read error: a much larger clone is one base away. The gene calls are TRBV20-1 and TRBJ2-1; either TRBD1 or TRBD2 may fit D (6 bases each). The CDR3 spans 14 residues. The ends were cut back, 3 bases at V and 8 bases at J, with 17 bases in the middle. The germline V gene has CDR1 DFQATT and CDR2 SNEGSKA (reference sequence). The CDR3 DNA is TGCAGTGCTAGCGGGGGCGCATCTGTGGATGAGCAGTTCTTC. This gives the protein CSASGGASVDEQFF.

The J gene is TRBJ1-2, the V gene TRBV28; 12 nucleotides align to TRBD1. V lost 6 bases to trimming and J lost 0 bases; unmatched junction nucleotides: 5. The germline V gene encodes CDR1 MDHEN and CDR2 SYDVKM. CDR3 length equals 16 residues. The CDR3 DNA sequence: TGTGCCAGCAGCCCCGGGACAGGGGGCCCTAACTATGGCTACACCTTC. Its translation: CASSPGTGGPNYGYTF.

This clonotype occurred many times. J is TRBJ2-6 and V is TRBV7-8; a weak D match, TRBD1 (5 bases). This CDR3 is built from 17 residues. Germline lookup yields CDR1 SGHVS and CDR2 FQNEAQ. Between the trimmed V and J ends, which lost 5 bases and 0 bases, there was a span of 14 bases. Here the CDR3 reads CASSRDRMLSGANVLTF. For the CDR3, the DNA is TGTGCCAGCAGCCGCGACAGAATGCTCTCTGGGGCCAACGTCCTGACTTTC.

This clonotype has at least ten counts. The gene calls are TRBV7-2 and TRBJ2-1, with TRBD2 identical over 8 bases. J lost 7 bases, V lost 5 bases, and 10 bases had no gene match. The CDR3 spans 15 residues. Germline V CDR1 and CDR2: SGHTA, FQGNSA. Here the CDR3 reads CASSRQRAGGNEQFF. The CDR3 DNA follows: TGTGCCAGCAGCCGCCAGAGGGCGGGGGGAAATGAGCAGTTCTTC.

This clonotype was observed once. A read error may explain this, as a much larger clone is one base away. The V gene is TRBV7-9, the J gene TRBJ2-4, with TRBD1 matching over 9 bases. J was trimmed by 13 bases and V by 5 bases; bases with no gene match: 15. Germline lookup yields CDR1 SEHNR and CDR2 FQNEAQ (reference sequence). This CDR3 comprises 15 residues. The CDR3 loop is CASSLGTGSHNEQYF. Here the CDR3 DNA reads TGTGCCAGCAGCCTAGGGACAGGGAGCCACAATGAGCAGTACTTC.

This clonotype was recorded many times. The chain couples TRBV12-3 or TRBV12-4 to TRBJ2-7, with D possibly matching TRBD2 (5 bases). Trimming pared 3 bases from V and 5 bases from J, leaving 8 bases between. This CDR3 is built from 12 residues. This chain's CDR3 is CASSLRENEQYF. The CDR3 region has the DNA TGTGCCAGCAGTTTGAGGGAGAACGAGCAGTACTTC.

This clonotype was seen a few times. The chain is built from TRBV9 and TRBJ2-7; D possibly corresponds to TRBD1 (5 bases). The CDR3 is 16 residues long. Germline CDR1 SGDLS, CDR2 YYNGEE. The germline V and J ends were trimmed by 0 bases and 2 bases, with 15 bases remaining between them. CDR3: CASSVDGDSNTYEQYF. Here the CDR3 DNA reads TGTGCCAGCAGCGTAGATGGAGACAGCAACACCTACGAGCAGTACTTC.